This T cell receptor (beta chain) was obtained from a study of blood T cells in healthy people across ages. Study-level points and caveats: More naive CD4+ cells and higher diversity marked long-lived donors relative to aged donors. Roughly linear declines in TCR beta diversity per million T cells occurred with age.

It was with a sample-barcoded 5' primer and a J-beta primer mix that a second PCR of roughly 6 to 11 cycles was run. Per sample, CDR3-containing paired-end reads numbered at least 2.5 million. One entry per CDR3 protein results from TCRdb running MiXCR on the 5' RACE reads. The table records roughly 800,000 distinct CDR3 sequences, about 37% of them present only once. A word on this clonotype: What it recognizes is unknown.

The CDR3 totals 18 residues. The clonotype comes from a young man in good health. This chain uses TRBV21-1 with TRBJ2-4; the table names TRBD1, a call not compared with the DNA. The closer fit of TRBJ2-7 to the DNA end suggests the J call may be wrong. TRBV21-1 is designated a pseudogene. Sequenced: blood. CDR3 sequence: CASSKNRGQGRMSYEQYF. The CDR3 coding sequence is TGTGCCAGCAGCAAAAATCGGGGACAGGGGAGGATGAGCTACGAGCAGTACTTC.